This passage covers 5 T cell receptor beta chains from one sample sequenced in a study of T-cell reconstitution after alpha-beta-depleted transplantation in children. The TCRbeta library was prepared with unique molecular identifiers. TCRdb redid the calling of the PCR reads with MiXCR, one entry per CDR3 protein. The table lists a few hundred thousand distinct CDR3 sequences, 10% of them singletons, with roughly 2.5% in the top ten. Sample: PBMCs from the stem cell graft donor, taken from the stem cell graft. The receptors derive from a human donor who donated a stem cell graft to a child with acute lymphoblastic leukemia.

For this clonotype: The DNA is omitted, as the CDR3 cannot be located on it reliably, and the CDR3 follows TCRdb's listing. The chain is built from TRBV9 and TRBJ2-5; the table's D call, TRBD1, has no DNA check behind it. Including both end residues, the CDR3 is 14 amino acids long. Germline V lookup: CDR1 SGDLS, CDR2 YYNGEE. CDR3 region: CASSVGAGTETHYF.

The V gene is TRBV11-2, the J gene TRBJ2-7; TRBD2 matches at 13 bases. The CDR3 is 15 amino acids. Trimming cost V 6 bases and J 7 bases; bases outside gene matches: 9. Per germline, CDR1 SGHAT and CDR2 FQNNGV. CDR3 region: CASSPLAGGSREQYF. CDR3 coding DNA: TGTGCCAGCAGTCCACTAGCGGGAGGGTCTCGAGAGCAGTACTTC.

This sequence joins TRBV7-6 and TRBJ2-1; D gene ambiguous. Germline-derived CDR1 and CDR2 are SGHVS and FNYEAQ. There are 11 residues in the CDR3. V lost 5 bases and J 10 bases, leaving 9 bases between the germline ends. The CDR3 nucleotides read TGTGCCAGCAGCGCAGGATTGGAGCAGTTCTTC. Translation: CASSAGLEQFF.

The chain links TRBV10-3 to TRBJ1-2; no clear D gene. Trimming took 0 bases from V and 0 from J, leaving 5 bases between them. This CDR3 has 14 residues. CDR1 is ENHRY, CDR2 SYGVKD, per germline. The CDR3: CAISESRTNYGYTF. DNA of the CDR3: TGTGCCATCAGTGAGTCTCGTACTAACTATGGCTACACCTTC.

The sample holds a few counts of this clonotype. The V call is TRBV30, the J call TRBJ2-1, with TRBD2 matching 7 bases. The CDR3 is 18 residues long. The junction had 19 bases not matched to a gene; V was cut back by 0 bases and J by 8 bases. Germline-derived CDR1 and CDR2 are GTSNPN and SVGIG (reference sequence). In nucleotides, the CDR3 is TGTGCCTGGAGTGTAGGGTCTTTCGCGGGAGATTTCTTTGATGAGCAGTTCTTC. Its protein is CAWSVGSFAGDFFDEQFF. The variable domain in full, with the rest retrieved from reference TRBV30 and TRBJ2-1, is SQTIHQWPATLVQPVGSPLSLECTVEGTSNPNLYWYRQAAGRGLQLLFYSVGIGQISSEVPQNLSASRPQDRQFILSSKKLLLSDSGFYLCAWSVGSFAGDFFDEQFFGPGTRLTVL.